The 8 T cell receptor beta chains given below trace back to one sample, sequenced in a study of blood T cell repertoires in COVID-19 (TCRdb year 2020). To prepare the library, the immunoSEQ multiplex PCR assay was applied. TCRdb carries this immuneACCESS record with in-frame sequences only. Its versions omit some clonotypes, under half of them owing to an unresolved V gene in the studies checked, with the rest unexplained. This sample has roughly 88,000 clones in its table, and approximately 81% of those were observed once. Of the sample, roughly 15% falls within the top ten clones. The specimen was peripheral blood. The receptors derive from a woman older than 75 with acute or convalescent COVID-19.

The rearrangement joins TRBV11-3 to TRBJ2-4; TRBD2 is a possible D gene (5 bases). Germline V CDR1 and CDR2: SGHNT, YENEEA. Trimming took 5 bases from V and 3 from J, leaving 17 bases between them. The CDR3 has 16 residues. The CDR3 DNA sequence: TGTGCCAGCAGCCCCGAGCGGAACCTGTACAAAAACATTCAGTACTTC. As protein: CASSPERNLYKNIQYF.

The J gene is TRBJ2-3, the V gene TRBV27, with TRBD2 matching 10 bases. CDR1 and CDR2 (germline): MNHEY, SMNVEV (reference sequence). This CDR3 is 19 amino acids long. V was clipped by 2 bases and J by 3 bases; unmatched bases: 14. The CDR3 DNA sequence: TGTGCCAGCAGTTTAAGCCGTTTTAGGTTACTAGCGGGGACAGATACGCAGTATTTT. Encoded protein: CASSLSRFRLLAGTDTQYF.

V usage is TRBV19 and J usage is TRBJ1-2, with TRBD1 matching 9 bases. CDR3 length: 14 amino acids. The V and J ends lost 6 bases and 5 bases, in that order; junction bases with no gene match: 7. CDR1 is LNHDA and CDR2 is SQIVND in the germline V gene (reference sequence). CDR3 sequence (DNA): TGTGCCAGTAGCACGCAGGGGACAGGGTATGGCTACACCTTC. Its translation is CASSTQGTGYGYTF.

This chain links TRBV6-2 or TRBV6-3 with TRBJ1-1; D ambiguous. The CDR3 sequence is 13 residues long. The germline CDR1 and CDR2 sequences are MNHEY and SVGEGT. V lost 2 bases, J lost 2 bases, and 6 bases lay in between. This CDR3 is CASSYTGNTEAFF. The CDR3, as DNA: TGTGCCAGCAGTTACACGGGAAACACTGAAGCTTTCTTT.

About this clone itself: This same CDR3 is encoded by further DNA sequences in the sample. CDR3 bases: TGTGCCAGCAGAACCGGGACAGGGGGTAACGAGCAGTACTTC. Its translation: CASRTGTGGNEQYF. The rearrangement links TRBV6-5 to TRBJ2-7; the match to TRBD1 covers 11 bases. This CDR3 has 14 residues. Germline CDR1 reads MNHEY; CDR2 reads SVGAGI. The V gene end was trimmed by 6 bases and the J gene end by 5 bases; junction bases not matched to a gene: 6.

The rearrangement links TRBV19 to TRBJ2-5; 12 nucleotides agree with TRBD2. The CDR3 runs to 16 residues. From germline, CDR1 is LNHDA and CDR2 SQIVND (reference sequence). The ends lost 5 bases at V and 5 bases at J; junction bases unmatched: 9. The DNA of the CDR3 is TGTGCCAGTAGTTTTTTGACTAGCGGGGGAGAGGAGACCCAGTACTTC. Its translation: CASSFLTSGGEETQYF.

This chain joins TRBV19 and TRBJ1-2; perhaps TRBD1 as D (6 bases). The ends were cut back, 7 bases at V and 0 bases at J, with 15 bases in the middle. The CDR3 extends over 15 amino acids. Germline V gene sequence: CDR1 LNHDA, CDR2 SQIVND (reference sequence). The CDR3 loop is CASTAGVGANYGYTF. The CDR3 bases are TGTGCCAGTACCGCAGGGGTTGGAGCTAACTATGGCTACACCTTC.

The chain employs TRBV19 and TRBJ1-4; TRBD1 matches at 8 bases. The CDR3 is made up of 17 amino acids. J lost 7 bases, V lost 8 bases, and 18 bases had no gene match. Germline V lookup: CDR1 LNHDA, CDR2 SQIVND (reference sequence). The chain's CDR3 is CASRQGGTDRGFEKLFF. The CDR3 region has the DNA TGTGCCAGTCGACAAGGGGGAACCGACAGGGGCTTTGAAAAACTGTTTTTT.